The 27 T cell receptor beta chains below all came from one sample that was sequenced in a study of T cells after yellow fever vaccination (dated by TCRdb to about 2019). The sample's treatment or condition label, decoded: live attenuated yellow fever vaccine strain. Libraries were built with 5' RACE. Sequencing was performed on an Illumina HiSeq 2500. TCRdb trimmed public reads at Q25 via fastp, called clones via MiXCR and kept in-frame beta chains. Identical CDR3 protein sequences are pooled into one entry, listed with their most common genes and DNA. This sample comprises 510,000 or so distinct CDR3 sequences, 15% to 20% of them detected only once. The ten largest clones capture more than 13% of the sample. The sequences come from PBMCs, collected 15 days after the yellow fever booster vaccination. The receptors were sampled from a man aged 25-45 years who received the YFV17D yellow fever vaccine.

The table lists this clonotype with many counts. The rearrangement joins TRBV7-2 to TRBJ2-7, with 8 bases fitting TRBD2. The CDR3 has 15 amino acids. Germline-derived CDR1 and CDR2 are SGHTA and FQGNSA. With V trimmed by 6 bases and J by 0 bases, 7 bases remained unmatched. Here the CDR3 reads CASSTERGSSYEQYF. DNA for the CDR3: TGTGCCAGCAGTACCGAGCGGGGGAGCTCCTACGAGCAGTACTTC.

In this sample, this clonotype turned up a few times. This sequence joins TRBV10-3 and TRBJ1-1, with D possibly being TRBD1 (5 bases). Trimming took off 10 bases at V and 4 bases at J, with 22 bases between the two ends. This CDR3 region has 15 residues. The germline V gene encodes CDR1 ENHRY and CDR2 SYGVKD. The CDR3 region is CATRPPRDGVTEAFF. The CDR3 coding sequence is TGTGCCACCCGCCCCCCCCGGGACGGGGTCACTGAAGCTTTCTTT.

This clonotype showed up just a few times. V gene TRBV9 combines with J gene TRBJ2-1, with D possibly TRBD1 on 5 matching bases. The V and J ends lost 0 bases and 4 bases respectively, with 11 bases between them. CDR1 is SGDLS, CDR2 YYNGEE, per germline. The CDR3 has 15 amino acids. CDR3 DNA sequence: TGTGCCAGCAGCGTAGTTGGGGCACCATACAATGAGCAGTTCTTC. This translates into CASSVVGAPYNEQFF. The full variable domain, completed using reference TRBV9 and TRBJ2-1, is DSGVTQTPKHLITATGQRVTLRCSPRSGDLSVYWYQQSLDQGLQFLIQYYNGEERAKGNILERFSAQQFPDLHSELNLSSLELGDSALYFCASSVVGAPYNEQFFGPGTRLTVL.

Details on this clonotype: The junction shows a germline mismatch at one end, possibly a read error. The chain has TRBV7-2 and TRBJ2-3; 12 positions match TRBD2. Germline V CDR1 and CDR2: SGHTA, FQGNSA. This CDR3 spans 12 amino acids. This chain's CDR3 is CASSPTSGRLLF. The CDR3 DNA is TGTGCCAGCAGCCCCACTAGCGGGAGGCTCCTTTTT.

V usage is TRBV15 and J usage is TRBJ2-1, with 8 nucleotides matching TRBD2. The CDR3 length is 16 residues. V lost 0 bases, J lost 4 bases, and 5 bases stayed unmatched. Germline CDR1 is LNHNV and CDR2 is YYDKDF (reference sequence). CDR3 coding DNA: TGTGCCACCAGCAGAGACTCTGCGGGAGGTTACAATGAGCAGTTCTTC. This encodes CATSRDSAGGYNEQFF. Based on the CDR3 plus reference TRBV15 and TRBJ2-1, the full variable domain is DAMVIQNPRYQVTQFGKPVTLSCSQTLNHNVMYWYQQKSSQAPKLLFHYYDKDFNNEADTPDNFQSRRPNTSFCFLDIRSPGLGDTAMYLCATSRDSAGGYNEQFFGPGTRLTVL.

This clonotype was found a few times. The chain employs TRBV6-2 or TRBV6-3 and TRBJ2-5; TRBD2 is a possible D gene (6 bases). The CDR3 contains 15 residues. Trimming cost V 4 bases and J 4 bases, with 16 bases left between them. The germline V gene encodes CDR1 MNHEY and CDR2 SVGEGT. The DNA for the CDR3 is TGTGCCAGCAGTTTCGAGTACCGGGGAGGAGAGACCCAGTACTTC. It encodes CASSFEYRGGETQYF.

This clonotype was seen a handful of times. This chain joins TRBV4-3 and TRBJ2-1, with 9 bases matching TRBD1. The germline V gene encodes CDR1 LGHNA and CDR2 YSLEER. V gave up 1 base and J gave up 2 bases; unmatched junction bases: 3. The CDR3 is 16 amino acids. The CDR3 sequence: CASSQGGQGPYNEQFF. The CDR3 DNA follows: TGCGCCAGCAGCCAAGGGGGACAGGGCCCCTACAATGAGCAGTTCTTC.

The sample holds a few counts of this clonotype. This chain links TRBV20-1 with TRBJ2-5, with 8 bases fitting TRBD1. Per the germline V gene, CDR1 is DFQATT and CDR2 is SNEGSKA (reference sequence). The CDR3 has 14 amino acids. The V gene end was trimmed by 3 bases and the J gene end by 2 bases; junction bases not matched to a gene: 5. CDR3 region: CSASRTGSQETQYF. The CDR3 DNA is TGCAGTGCTAGCCGGACAGGGTCACAAGAGACCCAGTACTTC.

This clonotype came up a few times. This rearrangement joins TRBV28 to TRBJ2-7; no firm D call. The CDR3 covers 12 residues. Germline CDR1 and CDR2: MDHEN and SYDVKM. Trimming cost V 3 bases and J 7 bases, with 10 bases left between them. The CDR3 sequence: CASSFRSMEQYF. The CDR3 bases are TGTGCCAGCAGTTTCCGATCCATGGAGCAGTACTTC.

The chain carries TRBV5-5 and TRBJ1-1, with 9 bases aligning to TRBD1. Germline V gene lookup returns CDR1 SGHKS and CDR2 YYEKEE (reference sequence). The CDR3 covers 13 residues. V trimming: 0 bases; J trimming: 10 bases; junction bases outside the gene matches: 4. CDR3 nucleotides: TGTGCCAGCAGCTTGGCGGGACAGGGTTCAGCTTTCTTT. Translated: CASSLAGQGSAFF.

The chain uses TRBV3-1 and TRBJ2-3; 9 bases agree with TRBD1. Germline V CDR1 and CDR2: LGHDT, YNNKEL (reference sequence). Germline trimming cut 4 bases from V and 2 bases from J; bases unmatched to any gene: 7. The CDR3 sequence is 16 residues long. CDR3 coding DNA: TGTGCCAGCAGCCGGTTAACAGGGGGCGCCACAGATACGCAGTATTTT. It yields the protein CASSRLTGGATDTQYF.

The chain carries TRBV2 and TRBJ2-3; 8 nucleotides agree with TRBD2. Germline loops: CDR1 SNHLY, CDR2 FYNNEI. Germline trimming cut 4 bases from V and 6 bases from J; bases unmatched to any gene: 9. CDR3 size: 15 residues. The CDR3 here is CASSARTGGTDTQYF. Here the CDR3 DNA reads TGTGCCAGCAGTGCTAGGACGGGAGGGACCGATACGCAGTATTTT. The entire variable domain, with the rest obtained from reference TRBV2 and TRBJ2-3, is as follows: EPEVTQTPSHQVTQMGQEVILRCVPISNHLYFYWYRQILGQKVEFLVSFYNNEISEKSEIFDDQFSVERPDGSNFTLKIRSTKLEDSAMYFCASSARTGGTDTQYFGPGTRLTVL.

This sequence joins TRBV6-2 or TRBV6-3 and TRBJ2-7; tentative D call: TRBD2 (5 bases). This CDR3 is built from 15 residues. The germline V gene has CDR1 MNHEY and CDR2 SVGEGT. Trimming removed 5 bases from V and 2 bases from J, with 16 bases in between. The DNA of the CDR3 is TGTGCCAGCAGTACGGGGATGGAGGAGACCTACGAGCAGTACTTC. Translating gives CASSTGMEETYEQYF.

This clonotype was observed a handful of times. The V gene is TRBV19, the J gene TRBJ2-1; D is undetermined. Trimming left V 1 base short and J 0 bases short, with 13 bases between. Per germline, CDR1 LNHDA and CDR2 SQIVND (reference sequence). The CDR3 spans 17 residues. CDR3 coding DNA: TGTGCCAGTAGTATAGTAAAGCCCTCCCTCTCCTACAATGAGCAGTTCTTC. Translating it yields CASSIVKPSLSYNEQFF.

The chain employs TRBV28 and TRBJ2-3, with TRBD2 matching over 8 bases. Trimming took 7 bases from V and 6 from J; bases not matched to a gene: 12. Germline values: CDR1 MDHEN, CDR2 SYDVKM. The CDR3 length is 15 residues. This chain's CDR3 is CASMRSLAGLDTQYF. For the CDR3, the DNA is TGTGCCAGCATGAGATCCCTAGCGGGTTTGGATACGCAGTATTTT.

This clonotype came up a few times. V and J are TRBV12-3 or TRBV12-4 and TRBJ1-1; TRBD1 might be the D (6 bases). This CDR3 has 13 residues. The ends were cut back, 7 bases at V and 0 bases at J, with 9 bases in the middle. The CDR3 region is CASKGGMNTEAFF. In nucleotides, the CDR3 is TGTGCCAGCAAGGGGGGAATGAACACTGAAGCTTTCTTT.

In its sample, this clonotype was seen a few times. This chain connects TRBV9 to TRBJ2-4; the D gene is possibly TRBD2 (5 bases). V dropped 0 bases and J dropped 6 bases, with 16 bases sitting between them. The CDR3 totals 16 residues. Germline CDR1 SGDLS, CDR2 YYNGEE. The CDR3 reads CASSVGASQGGNIQYF. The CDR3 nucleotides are TGTGCCAGCAGCGTAGGGGCTAGCCAAGGCGGAAACATTCAGTACTTC.

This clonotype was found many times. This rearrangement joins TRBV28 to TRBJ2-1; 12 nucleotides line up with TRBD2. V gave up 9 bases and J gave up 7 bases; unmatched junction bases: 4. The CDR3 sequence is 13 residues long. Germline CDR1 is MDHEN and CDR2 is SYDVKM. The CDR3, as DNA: TGTGCCAGTGGGACTAGCGGGCAGAATGAGCAGTTCTTC. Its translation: CASGTSGQNEQFF.

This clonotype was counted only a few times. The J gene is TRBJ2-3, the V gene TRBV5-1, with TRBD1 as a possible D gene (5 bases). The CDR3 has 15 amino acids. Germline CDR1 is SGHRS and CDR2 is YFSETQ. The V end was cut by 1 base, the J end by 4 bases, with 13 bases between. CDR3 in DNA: TGCGCCAGCAGCTTGACAGGCCACGAGGCAGATACGCAGTATTTT. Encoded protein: CASSLTGHEADTQYF.

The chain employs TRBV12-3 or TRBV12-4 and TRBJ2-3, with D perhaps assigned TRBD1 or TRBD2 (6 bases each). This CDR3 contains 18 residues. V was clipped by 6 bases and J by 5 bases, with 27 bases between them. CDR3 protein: CASRPLGAFRGTVDTQYF. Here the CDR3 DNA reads TGTGCCAGCAGACCTTTGGGGGCTTTCCGCGGGACGGTAGATACGCAGTATTTT.

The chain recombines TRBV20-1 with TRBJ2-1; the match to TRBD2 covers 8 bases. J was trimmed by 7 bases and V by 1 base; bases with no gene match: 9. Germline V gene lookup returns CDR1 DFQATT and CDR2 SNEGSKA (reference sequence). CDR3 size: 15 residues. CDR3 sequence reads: CSARGASGCTNEQFF. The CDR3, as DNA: TGCAGTGCTAGAGGCGCTAGCGGGTGTACGAATGAGCAGTTCTTC.

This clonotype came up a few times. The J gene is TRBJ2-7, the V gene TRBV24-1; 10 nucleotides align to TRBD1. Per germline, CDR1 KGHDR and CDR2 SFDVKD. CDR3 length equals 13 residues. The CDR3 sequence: CATAGTGVIEQYF. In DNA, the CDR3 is TGTGCAACCGCCGGGACAGGGGTGATCGAGCAGTACTTC.

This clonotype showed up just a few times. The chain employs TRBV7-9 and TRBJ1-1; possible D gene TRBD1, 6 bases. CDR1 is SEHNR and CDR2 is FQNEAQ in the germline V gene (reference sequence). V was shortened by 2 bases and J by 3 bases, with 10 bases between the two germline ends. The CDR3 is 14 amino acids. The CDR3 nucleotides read TGTGCCAGCAGCTTACTGGGGGGCTACACTGAAGCTTTCTTT. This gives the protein CASSLLGGYTEAFF.

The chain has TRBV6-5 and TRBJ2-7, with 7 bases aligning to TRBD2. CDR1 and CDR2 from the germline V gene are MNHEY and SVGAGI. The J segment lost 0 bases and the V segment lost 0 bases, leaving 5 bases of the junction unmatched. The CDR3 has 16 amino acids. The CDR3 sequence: CASSYSTGGYSYEQYF. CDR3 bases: TGTGCCAGCAGTTACTCTACGGGGGGATACTCCTACGAGCAGTACTTC.

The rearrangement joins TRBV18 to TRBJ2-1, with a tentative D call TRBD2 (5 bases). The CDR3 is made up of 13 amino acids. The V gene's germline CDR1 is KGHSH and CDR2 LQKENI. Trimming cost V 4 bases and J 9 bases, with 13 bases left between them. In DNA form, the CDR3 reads TGTGCCAGCTCACGTCTGAAAGGAGGTGAGCAGTTCTTC. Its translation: CASSRLKGGEQFF.

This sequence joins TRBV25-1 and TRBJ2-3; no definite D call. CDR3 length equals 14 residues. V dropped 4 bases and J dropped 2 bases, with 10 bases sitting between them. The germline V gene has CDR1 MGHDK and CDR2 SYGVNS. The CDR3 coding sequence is TGTGCCAGCAGTGGCGAGGATTTCACAGATACGCAGTATTTT. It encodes CASSGEDFTDTQYF.

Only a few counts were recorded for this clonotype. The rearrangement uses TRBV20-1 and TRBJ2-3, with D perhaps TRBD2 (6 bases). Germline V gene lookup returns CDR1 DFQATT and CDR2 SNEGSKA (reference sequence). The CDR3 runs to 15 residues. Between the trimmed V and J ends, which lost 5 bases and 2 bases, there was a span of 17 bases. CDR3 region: CSAPSGGGNTDTQYF. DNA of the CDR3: TGCAGTGCTCCATCTGGTGGAGGGAACACAGATACGCAGTATTTT.